This T cell receptor beta chain is drawn from a study of blood T cell repertoires in COVID-19. Study-wide background: From the United States, Italy and Spain came samples of acute and convalescent COVID-19. PBMCs, B-cell-depleted T cells, or T cells were the source of the cDNA or gDNA that made up the material.

The germline V gene has CDR1 KGHDR and CDR2 SFDVKD. The CDR3 consists of 22 residues. V lost 0 bases to trimming and J lost 4 bases, with 29 bases between them. Authors' data handling: Reference gene primer amplification in the assay estimated nucleated cell counts. Data came from immunoSEQ multiplex PCR; TCRdb stores just in-frame clones and leaves some out. The V and J calls and clone size were taken over from that table, and D and trimming were inferred from the DNA. The table records about 11,000 clones, 75% to 90% of them present only once. The V gene is TRBV24-1, the J gene TRBJ1-4; a weak D match, TRBD1 (5 bases). This clonotype originated in a man in his sixties or seventies with active COVID-19. The source material was peripheral blood. The CDR3 protein is CATSDLGRGAAGATPHNEKLFF. CDR3 nucleotides: TGTGCCACCAGTGATTTGGGCCGCGGGGCAGCGGGAGCGACCCCGCATAATGAAAAACTGTTTTTT.